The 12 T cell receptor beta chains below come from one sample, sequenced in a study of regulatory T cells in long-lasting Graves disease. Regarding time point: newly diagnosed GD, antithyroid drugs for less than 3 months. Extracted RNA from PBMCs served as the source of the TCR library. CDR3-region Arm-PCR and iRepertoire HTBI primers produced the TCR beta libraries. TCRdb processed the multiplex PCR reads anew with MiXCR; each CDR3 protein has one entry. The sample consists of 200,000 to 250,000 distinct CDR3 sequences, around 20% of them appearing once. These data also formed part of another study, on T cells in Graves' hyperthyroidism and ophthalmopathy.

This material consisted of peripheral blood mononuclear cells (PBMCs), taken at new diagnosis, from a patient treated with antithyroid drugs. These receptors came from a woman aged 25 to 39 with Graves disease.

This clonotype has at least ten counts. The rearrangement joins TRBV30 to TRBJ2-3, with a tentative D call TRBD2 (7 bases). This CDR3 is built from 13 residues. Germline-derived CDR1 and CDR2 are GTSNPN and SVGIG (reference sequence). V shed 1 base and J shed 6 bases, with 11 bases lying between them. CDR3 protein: CAWSEGGRDTQYF. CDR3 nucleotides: TGTGCCTGGAGTGAGGGGGGGAGGGATACGCAGTATTTT.

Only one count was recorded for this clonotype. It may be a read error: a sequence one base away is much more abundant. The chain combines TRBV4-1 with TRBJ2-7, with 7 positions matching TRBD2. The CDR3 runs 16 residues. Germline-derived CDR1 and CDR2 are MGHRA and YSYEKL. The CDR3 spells CASSRGGGGRSYEQHF. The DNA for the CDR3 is TGCGCCAGCAGCCGGGGGGGGGGAGGCAGATCCTACGAGCAGCACTTC.

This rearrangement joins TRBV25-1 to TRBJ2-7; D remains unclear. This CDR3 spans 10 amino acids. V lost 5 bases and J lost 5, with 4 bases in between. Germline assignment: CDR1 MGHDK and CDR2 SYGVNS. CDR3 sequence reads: CASSYNEQYF. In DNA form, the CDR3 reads TGTGCCAGCAGTTACAACGAGCAGTACTTC.

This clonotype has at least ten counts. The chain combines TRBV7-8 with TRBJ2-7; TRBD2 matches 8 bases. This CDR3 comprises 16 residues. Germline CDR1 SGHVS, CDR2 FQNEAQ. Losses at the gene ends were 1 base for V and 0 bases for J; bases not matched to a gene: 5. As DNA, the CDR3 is TGTGCCAGCAGCTTAGGGGCGGGAGGACTCTCCTACGAGCAGTACTTC. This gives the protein CASSLGAGGLSYEQYF.

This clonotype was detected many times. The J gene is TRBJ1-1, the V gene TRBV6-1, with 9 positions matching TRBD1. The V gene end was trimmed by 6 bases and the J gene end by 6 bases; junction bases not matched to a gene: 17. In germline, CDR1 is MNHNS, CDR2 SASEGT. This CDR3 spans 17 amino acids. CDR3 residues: CASSSHEKQGARAEAFF. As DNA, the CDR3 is TGTGCCAGCAGCTCCCACGAGAAACAGGGGGCGCGTGCTGAAGCTTTCTTT.

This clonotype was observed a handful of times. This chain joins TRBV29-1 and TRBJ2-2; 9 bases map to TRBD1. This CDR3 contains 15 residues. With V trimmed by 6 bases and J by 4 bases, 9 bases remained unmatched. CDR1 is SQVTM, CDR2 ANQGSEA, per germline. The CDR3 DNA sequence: TGCAGCGTCCGAGGTGGACAGGGGATCACCGGGGAGCTGTTTTTT. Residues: CSVRGGQGITGELFF.

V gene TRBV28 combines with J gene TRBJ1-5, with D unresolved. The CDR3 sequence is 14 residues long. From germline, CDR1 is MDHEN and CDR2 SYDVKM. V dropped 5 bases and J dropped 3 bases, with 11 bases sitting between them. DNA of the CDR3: TGTGCCAGCAGTCCCCTTTCCCACAATCAGCCCCAGCATTTT. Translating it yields CASSPLSHNQPQHF. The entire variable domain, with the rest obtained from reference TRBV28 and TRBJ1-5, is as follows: DVKVTQSSRYLVKRTGEKVFLECVQDMDHENMFWYRQDPGLGLRLIYFSYDVKMKEKGDIPEGYSVSREKKERFSLILESASTNQTSMYLCASSPLSHNQPQHFGDGTRLSIL.

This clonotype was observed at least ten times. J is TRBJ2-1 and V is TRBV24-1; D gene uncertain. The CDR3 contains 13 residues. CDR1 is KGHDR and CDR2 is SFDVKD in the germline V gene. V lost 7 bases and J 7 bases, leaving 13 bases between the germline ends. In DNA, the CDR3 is TGTGCCACCAGCGGGCCGGACCCAAATGAGCAGTTCTTC. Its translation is CATSGPDPNEQFF.

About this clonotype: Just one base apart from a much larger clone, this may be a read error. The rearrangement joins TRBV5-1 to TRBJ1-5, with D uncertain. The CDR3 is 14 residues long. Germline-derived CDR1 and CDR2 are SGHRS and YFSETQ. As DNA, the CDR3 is TGCGCCAGCAGCCCCTCAGGTCCCAATCAGCCCCCGCATTTT. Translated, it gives CASSPSGPNQPPHF.

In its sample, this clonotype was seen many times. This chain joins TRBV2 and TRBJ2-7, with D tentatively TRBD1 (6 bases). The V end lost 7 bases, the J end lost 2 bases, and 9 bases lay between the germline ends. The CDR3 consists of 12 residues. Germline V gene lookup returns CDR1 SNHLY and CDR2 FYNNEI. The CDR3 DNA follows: TGTGCCAGCAAAGCAGGGGCCTACGAGCAGTACTTC. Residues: CASKAGAYEQYF. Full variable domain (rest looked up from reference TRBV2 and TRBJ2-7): EPEVTQTPSHQVTQMGQEVILRCVPISNHLYFYWYRQILGQKVEFLVSFYNNEISEKSEIFDDQFSVERPDGSNFTLKIRSTKLEDSAMYFCASKAGAYEQYFGPGTRLTVT.

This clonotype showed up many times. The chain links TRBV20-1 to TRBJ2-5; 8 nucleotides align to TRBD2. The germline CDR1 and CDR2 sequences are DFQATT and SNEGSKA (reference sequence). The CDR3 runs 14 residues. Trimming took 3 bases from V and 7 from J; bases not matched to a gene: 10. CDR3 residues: CSARSLAGKGTQYF. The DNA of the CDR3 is TGCAGTGCTAGGAGTTTAGCGGGGAAGGGGACCCAGTACTTC.

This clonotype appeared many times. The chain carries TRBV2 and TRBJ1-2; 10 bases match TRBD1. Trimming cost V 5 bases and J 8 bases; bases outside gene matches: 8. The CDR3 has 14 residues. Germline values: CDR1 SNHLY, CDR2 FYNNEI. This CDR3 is CASSRIGTGEGYTF. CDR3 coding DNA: TGTGCCAGCAGTCGTATTGGGACAGGGGAAGGCTACACCTTC.